This T cell receptor beta chain was identified during a study of tumor-infiltrating lymphocytes in primary liver carcinoma. The researchers produced TCR beta cDNA from about 510 ng total RNA with a constant-region primer. Libraries covering TCR beta were generated through three nested multiplex PCR rounds (using a slightly modified ARM-PCR). Use of TRBV1-TRBV30 forward primers with a C-beta reverse primer characterized the first two PCR rounds, which lasted approximately 11 cycles each. One entry per CDR3 protein results from TCRdb running MiXCR on the multiplex PCR reads. The data show 40,000 to 55,000 distinct CDR3 sequences, about two thirds seen once. Ten or more counts support this clonotype. Per germline, CDR1 SGHDN and CDR2 FVKESK. Trimming left V 4 bases short and J 15 bases short, with 19 bases between. The CDR3 contains 13 residues. Unsorted bulk tissue, about 19-32 mg of it, served as the source for co-extraction of RNA and DNA. No treatment had been given to the patients, who were chronically infected with HBV.

The clonotype was recovered from a man aged 40-50 years with primary liver carcinoma and hepatitis B virus infection. The sequencing input was liver tumor tissue from sampling region 5. The subset denotes: tumor region T5, tumor centre. The rearrangement uses TRBV14 and TRBJ2-1, with D perhaps TRBD2 (7 bases). CDR3 sequence: CASSRQGGRGAFF. As DNA, the CDR3 is TGTGCCAGCAGCCGCCAAGGGGGACGGGGGGCGTTCTTC. Supplemented by reference TRBV14 and TRBJ2-1, the full variable domain reads EAGVTQFPSHSVIEKGQTVTLRCDPISGHDNLYWYRRVMGKEIKFLLHFVKESKQDESGMPNNRFLAERTGGTYSTLKVQPAELEDSGVYFCASSRQGGRGAFFGPGTRLTVL.